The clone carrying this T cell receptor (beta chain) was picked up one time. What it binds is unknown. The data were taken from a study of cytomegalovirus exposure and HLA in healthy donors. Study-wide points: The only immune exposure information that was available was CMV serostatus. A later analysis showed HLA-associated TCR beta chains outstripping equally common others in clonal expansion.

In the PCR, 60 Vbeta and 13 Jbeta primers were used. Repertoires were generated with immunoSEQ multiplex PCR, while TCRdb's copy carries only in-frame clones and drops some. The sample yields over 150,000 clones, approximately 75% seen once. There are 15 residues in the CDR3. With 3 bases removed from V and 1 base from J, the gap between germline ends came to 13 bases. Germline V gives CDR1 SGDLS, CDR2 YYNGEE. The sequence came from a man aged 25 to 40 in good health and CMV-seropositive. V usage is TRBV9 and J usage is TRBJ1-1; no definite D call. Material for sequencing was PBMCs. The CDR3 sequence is CASSASGLSNTEAFF. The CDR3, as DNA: TGTGCCAGCAGCGCGTCCGGACTTTCGAACACTGAAGCTTTCTTT.